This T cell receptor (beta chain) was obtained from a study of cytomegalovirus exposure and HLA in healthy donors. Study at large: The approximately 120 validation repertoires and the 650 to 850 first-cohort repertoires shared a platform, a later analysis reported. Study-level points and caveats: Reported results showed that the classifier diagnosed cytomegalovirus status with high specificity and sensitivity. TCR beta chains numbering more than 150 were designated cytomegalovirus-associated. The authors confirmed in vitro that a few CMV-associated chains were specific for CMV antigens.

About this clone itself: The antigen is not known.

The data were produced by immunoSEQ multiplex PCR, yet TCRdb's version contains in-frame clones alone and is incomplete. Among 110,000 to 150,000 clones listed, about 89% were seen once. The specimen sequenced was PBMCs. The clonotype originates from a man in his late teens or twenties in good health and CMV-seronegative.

CDR3 protein: CASSFSSQGYEQYF. The CDR3 nucleotides read TGTGCCAGCAGCTTTAGCTCCCAGGGTTACGAGCAGTACTTC. The chain recombines TRBV7-8 with TRBJ2-7, with a weak D call TRBD1 (5 bases). This CDR3 has 14 residues. CDR1 is SGHVS and CDR2 is FQNEAQ in the germline V gene. With 3 bases removed from V and 4 bases from J, the gap between germline ends came to 13 bases.